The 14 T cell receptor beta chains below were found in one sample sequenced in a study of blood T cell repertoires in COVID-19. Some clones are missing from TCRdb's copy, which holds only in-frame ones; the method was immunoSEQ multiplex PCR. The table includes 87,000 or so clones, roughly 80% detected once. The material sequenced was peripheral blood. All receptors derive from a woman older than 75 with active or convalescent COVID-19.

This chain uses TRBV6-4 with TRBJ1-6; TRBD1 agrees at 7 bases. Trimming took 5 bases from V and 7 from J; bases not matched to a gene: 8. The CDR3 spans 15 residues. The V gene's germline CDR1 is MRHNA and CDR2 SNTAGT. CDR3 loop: CASSTQGIGNSPLHF. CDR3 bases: TGTGCCAGCAGTACACAGGGGATAGGCAATTCACCCCTCCACTTT.

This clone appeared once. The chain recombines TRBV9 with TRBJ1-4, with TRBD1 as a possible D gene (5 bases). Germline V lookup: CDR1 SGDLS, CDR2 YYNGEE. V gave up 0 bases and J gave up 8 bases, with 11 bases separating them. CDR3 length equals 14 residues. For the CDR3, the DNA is TGTGCCAGCAGCGTAGGGGGCGTATGGGAAAAACTGTTTTTT. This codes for CASSVGGVWEKLFF. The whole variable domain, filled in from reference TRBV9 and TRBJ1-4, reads DSGVTQTPKHLITATGQRVTLRCSPRSGDLSVYWYQQSLDQGLQFLIQYYNGEERAKGNILERFSAQQFPDLHSELNLSSLELGDSALYFCASSVGGVWEKLFFGSGTQLSVL.

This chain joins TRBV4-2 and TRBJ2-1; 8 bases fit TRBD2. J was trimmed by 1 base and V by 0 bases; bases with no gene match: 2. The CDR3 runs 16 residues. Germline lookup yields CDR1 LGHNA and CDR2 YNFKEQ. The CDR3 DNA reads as TGTGCCAGCAGCCAAGATCCGGGGGGGTCCTACAATGAGCAGTTCTTC. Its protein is CASSQDPGGSYNEQFF.

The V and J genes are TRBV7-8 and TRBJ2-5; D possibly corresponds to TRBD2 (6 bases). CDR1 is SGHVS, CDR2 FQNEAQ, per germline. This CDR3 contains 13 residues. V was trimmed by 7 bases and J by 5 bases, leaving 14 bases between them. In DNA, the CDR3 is TGTGCCAGCATCGGGGGATTCTGGGAGACCCAGTACTTC. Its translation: CASIGGFWETQYF.

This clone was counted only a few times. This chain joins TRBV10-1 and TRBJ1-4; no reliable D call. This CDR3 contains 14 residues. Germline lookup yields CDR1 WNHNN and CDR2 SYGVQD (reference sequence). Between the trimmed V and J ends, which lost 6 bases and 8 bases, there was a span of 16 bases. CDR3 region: CASRESTPREKLFF. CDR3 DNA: TGCGCCAGCAGAGAAAGTACCCCGAGGGAAAAACTGTTTTTT.

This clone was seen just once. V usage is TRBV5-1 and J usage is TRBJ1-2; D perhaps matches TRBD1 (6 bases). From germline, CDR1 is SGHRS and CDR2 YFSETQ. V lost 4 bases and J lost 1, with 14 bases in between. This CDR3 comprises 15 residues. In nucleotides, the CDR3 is TGCGCCAGCAGCACTGGCCTGGACAGTAACTATGGCTACACCTTC. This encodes CASSTGLDSNYGYTF.

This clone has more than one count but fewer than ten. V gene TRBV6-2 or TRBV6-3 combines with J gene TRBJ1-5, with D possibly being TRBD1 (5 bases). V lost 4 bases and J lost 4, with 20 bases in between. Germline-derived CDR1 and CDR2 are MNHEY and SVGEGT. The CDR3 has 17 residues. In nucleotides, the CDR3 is TGTGCCAGCAGTTTTTTTGACGGAGGGACCCCTAATCAGCCCCAGCATTTT. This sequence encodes CASSFFDGGTPNQPQHF.

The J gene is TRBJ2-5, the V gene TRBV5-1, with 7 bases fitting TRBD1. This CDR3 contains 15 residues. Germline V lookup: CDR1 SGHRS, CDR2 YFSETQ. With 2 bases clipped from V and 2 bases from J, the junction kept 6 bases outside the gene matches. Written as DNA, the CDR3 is TGCGCCAGCAGCTTTTTACAGGGGCGGCAAGAGACCCAGTACTTC. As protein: CASSFLQGRQETQYF.

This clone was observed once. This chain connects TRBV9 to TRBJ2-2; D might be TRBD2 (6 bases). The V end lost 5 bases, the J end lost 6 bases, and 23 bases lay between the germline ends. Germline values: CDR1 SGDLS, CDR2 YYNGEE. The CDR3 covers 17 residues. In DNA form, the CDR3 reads TGTGCCAGCAGGGATCGCATCGGAGGGGTTTACCCCGGGGAGCTGTTTTTT. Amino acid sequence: CASRDRIGGVYPGELFF. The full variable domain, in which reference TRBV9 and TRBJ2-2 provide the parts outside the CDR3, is DSGVTQTPKHLITATGQRVTLRCSPRSGDLSVYWYQQSLDQGLQFLIQYYNGEERAKGNILERFSAQQFPDLHSELNLSSLELGDSALYFCASRDRIGGVYPGELFFGEGSRLTVL.

This CDR3 reads CASSVPGSTGELFF. CDR3 DNA: TGTGCCAGCAGCGTACCGGGAAGCACCGGGGAGCTGTTTTTT. The J gene is TRBJ2-2, the V gene TRBV9; maybe TRBD2 (5 bases). This CDR3 has 14 amino acids. Germline V gene data show CDR1 as SGDLS and CDR2 as YYNGEE. V was pared by 1 base and J by 4 bases, with 8 bases between. Full variable domain (remainder filled in from reference TRBV9 and TRBJ2-2): DSGVTQTPKHLITATGQRVTLRCSPRSGDLSVYWYQQSLDQGLQFLIQYYNGEERAKGNILERFSAQQFPDLHSELNLSSLELGDSALYFCASSVPGSTGELFFGEGSRLTVL.

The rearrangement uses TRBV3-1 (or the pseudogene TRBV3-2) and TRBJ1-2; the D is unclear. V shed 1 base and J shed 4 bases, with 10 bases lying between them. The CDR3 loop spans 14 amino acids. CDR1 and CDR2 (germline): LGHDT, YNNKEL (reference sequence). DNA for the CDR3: TGTGCCAGCAGCCAAGGCGGGGTTGCCTATGGCTACACCTTC. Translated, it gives CASSQGGVAYGYTF.

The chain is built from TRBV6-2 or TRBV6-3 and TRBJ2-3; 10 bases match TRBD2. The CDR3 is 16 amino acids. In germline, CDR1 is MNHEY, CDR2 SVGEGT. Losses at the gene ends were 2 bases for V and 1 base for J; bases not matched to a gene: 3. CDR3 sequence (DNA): TGTGCCAGCAGTTACGAGCGGGGGGGCGGCACAGATACGCAGTATTTT. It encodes CASSYERGGGTDTQYF.

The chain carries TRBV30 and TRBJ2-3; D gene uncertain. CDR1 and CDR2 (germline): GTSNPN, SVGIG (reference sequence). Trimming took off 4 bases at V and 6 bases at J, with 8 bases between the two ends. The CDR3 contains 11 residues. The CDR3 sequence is CAWKPGDTQYF. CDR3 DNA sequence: TGTGCCTGGAAGCCCGGGGATACGCAGTATTTT.

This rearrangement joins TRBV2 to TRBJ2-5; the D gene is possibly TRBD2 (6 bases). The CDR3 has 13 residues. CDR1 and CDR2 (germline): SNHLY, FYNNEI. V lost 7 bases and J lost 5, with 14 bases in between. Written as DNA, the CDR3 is TGTGCCAGCACCCCTCGGGAGCGGGAGACCCAGTACTTC. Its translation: CASTPRERETQYF.